The present entry profiles one T cell receptor (beta chain) with its context. A read error may account for a junction end that differs from germline. The CDR3 is 14 amino acids. Per germline, CDR1 SEHNR and CDR2 FQNEAQ (reference sequence). Authors' data handling: Cell counts per sample came from amplifying reference gene primers. Here immunoSEQ multiplex PCR was the method, and the copy in TCRdb shows in-frame clones only, minus some. That table furnishes V, J and clone size, whereas the DNA furnished D and trimming. The table records around 70,000 clones, roughly 80% of them present only once. This sample was included in a study of blood T cell repertoires in COVID-19. Study information: T cells, B-cell-depleted T cells, or PBMCs provided the cDNA or gDNA that served as material.

The sample taken for sequencing was peripheral blood. The genes are TRBV7-9 and TRBJ2-1; 9 positions agree with TRBD1. This TCR was sampled from a woman aged 80 or over with active or convalescent COVID-19. CDR3 residues: CATISGQGNNEPFF. The DNA of the CDR3 is TGTGCCACCATTTCGGGACAGGGTAACAATGAGCCGTTCTTC. Looking up the rest from reference TRBV7-9 and TRBJ2-1 gives the full variable domain: DTGVSQNPRHKITKRGQNVTFRCDPISEHNRLYWYRQTLGQGPEFLTYFQNEAQLEKSRLLSDRFSAERPKGSFSTLEIQRTEQGDSAMYLCATISGQGNNEPFFGPGTRLTVL.